The 2 T cell receptor beta chains below were found in one sample sequenced in a study of blood T cell repertoires in COVID-19. Clones were sequenced by immunoSEQ multiplex PCR, and TCRdb holds only the in-frame ones, with some missing. The sample has 200,000 to 250,000 clones, around 89% seen once. The sequencing sample was made of peripheral blood. The source is a woman aged 40 to 50 with acute or convalescent COVID-19.

The genes are TRBV2 and TRBJ1-1; a possible D gene is TRBD1 (5 bases). With 6 bases removed from V and 0 bases from J, the gap between germline ends came to 11 bases. The CDR3 length is 14 residues. The germline V gene has CDR1 SNHLY and CDR2 FYNNEI. The CDR3 loop reads CASSSQGLNTEAFF. The CDR3 DNA follows: TGTGCCAGCAGCTCCCAGGGCTTGAACACTGAAGCTTTCTTT.

The chain employs TRBV3-1 (or the pseudogene TRBV3-2) and TRBJ2-2; 9 bases are a match to TRBD2. The length of the CDR3 is 20 residues. Germline V gene sequence: CDR1 LGHDT, CDR2 YNNKEL (reference sequence). The trim removed 1 base at V and 0 bases at J, leaving 12 bases unmatched. CDR3 protein: CASSQGVSSGGLANTGELFF. CDR3 bases: TGTGCCAGCAGCCAAGGTGTGAGTAGCGGGGGCCTCGCGAACACCGGGGAGCTGTTTTTT.